This TCR beta chain appears in the sequencing data of a study of CD8+ T cells in alopecia areata. Investigators isolated RNA and reverse transcribed it into cDNA to act as the sequencing template. Sequenced by immunoSEQ multiplex PCR; TCRdb stores in-frame clones only, minus some. Here the sample spans approximately 200,000 clones, approximately 60% being singletons. The V and J ends lost 1 base and 3 bases, in that order; junction bases with no gene match: 3. The CDR3 runs to 15 residues. Germline V gene data show CDR1 as LNHNV and CDR2 as YYDKDF (reference sequence). Treatment noted: oral pan-JAK inhibitor, 5-10 mg twice daily.

The rearrangement links TRBV15 to TRBJ2-7; 10 bases match TRBD1. The sequencing here drew on CD4+ T cells sorted from blood, taken at week 4, from a patient treated with tofacitinib. This receptor was identified in a human donor with alopecia areata. The DNA for the CDR3 is TGTGCCACCAGCAGAGGGACAGGGGGTTTCTACGAGCAGTACTTC. Translated, it gives CATSRGTGGFYEQYF.